This paragraph reports one T cell receptor (beta chain). The data were produced by immunoSEQ multiplex PCR, yet TCRdb's version contains in-frame clones alone and is incomplete. The sample lists hundreds of thousands of clones, 88% occurring once. This specimen comes from a study of shared T cell receptors in the human thymus. The CDR3 has 12 residues. Germline CDR1 is LGHNA and CDR2 is YSLEER. V shed 4 bases and J 9 bases; nucleotides not matched to a gene: 3. These sequences were also reported in another study, on human thymus T cells. That publication notes: Donors were healthy Finnish infants having corrective surgery for congenital heart defects. Resections obtained during corrective heart surgery supplied the thymus tissue.

Sequencing used thymocytes. The clonotype comes from a boy younger than two with a congenital heart defect. J is TRBJ1-2 and V is TRBV4-3, with TRBD1 matching over 9 bases. CDR3 sequence (DNA): TGCGCCAGCAGCCGAGGACAGGGGAGCTACACCTTC. Amino acid sequence: CASSRGQGSYTF.